This TCR beta chain was sequenced during a study of CD8+ T cells in alopecia areata. Peripheral blood and lesional scalp punch biopsies were taken from alopecia areata patients. The authors sorted CD4+ and CD8+ T cells from PBMCs. Once RNA had been extracted, it was reverse transcribed into cDNA to act as the sequencing template. Clones were read by immunoSEQ multiplex PCR, and TCRdb kept only the in-frame ones, dropping some. This repertoire shows some 120,000 clones, about 51% found once; its top ten account for about 10%. Per the germline V gene, CDR1 is MNHEY and CDR2 is SMNVEV (reference sequence). This CDR3 comprises 15 residues. Germline trimming cut 6 bases from V and 3 bases from J; bases unmatched to any gene: 6.

Sequencing was done on a sample of NKG2D-low CD8+ T cells sorted from blood. This TCR derives from a human donor with alopecia areata. This chain links TRBV27 with TRBJ2-3; 10 nucleotides agree with TRBD2. Written as DNA, the CDR3 is TGTGCCAGCAGGGTAACGGGACTAGCGACAGATACGCAGTATTTT. Its translation is CASRVTGLATDTQYF.